A single sample gave rise to the 29 T cell receptor beta chains below, sequenced in a study of shared clonotypes between healthy human individuals. Naive-designated CD8 cells lacked CD45RO, were positively enriched for CCR7, and omitted terminally differentiated effector memory CD45RA+ cells. Measured with immunoSEQ multiplex PCR; TCRdb has only the in-frame clones, and not every one. The data hold fewer than 700,000 clones, with about 95% observed a single time. The source material was naive CD8+ T cells sorted from blood. Receptors were obtained from a woman in her 30s in good health.

The chain combines TRBV27 with TRBJ2-1; 13 positions match TRBD2. This CDR3 is built from 15 residues. V lost 4 bases, J lost 9 bases, and 6 bases stayed unmatched. Germline V gene sequence: CDR1 MNHEY, CDR2 SMNVEV (reference sequence). CDR3 protein: CASSSGTSGKGEQFF. The CDR3 DNA reads as TGTGCCAGCAGTTCCGGGACTAGCGGGAAAGGTGAGCAGTTCTTC.

This sequence joins TRBV2 and TRBJ2-5; TRBD2 is a possible D gene (6 bases). The tail of the sequence fits TRBJ2-7 better, so the J call may be wrong. CDR1 is SNHLY, CDR2 FYNNEI, per germline. The CDR3 runs 14 residues. The CDR3 region is CASSTTSFTYEQYF. The CDR3 nucleotides read TGTGCCAGCAGTACGACTAGTTTCACCTACGAGCAGTACTTC.

V is TRBV7-8 and J is TRBJ2-3, with a weak D call TRBD2 (6 bases). Trimming removed 5 bases at V and 2 bases at J, with 17 bases between. CDR3 length: 16 amino acids. Germline V gene sequence: CDR1 SGHVS, CDR2 FQNEAQ. The CDR3 is CASSNPTSAYTDTQYF. CDR3 sequence (DNA): TGTGCCAGCAGCAACCCGACTAGTGCCTACACAGATACGCAGTATTTT.

The chain combines TRBV28 with TRBJ2-7, with 7 positions matching TRBD2. Germline values: CDR1 MDHEN, CDR2 SYDVKM. V lost 1 base to trimming and J lost 0 bases; unmatched junction nucleotides: 6. This CDR3 comprises 16 residues. CDR3 DNA: TGTGCCAGCAGTTTATCGCGGGAGCGGGTCTCCTACGAGCAGTACTTC. This translates into CASSLSRERVSYEQYF.

This chain links TRBV11-2 with TRBJ2-5; 12 nucleotides agree with TRBD1. The CDR3 is made up of 16 amino acids. From germline, CDR1 is SGHAT and CDR2 FQNNGV. V lost 1 base to trimming and J lost 5 bases; unmatched junction nucleotides: 5. The CDR3 reads CASSLVGTGGWETQYF. The DNA of the CDR3 is TGTGCCAGCAGCTTAGTTGGGACAGGGGGCTGGGAGACCCAGTACTTC.

The chain links TRBV28 to TRBJ2-7; D remains ambiguous. Germline loops: CDR1 MDHEN, CDR2 SYDVKM. The CDR3 has 14 residues. V was pared by 2 bases and J by 2 bases, with 10 bases between. The DNA of the CDR3 is TGTGCCAGCAGTTTAGGGTGGCAGCCCTACGAGCAGTACTTC. It encodes CASSLGWQPYEQYF.

The V and J genes are TRBV6-6 and TRBJ2-1; tentatively, D is TRBD2 (5 bases). The CDR3 runs to 16 residues. CDR1 is MNHNY, CDR2 SVGAGI, per germline (reference sequence). V was shortened by 0 bases and J by 7 bases, with 16 bases between the two germline ends. The CDR3 DNA sequence: TGTGCCAGCAGTTACTCGAAAGTTCGGGGAGAGAATGAGCAGTTCTTC. It is translated as CASSYSKVRGENEQFF.

V and J are TRBV11-1 and TRBJ1-5, with D possibly TRBD1 on 5 matching bases. The ends were cut back, 4 bases at V and 1 base at J, with 23 bases in the middle. The CDR3 spans 19 residues. Looked up from germline, CDR1 is SGHAT and CDR2 is FQDESV (reference sequence). Here the CDR3 reads CASSSQYSTGQPSNQPQHF. The CDR3 nucleotides are TGTGCCAGCAGCTCCCAATATTCTACAGGCCAGCCGAGCAATCAGCCCCAGCATTTT.

V is TRBV27 and J is TRBJ2-3; D is perhaps TRBD1 (6 bases). Germline CDR1 is MNHEY and CDR2 is SMNVEV (reference sequence). The CDR3 spans 16 residues. V shed 6 bases and J shed 4 bases, with 20 bases lying between them. The CDR3 DNA is TGTGCCAGCAGCCTAGGGCCCGGACAGATGGCAGATACGCAGTATTTT. It specifies CASSLGPGQMADTQYF.

This clone was counted a few times. This rearrangement joins TRBV4-1 to TRBJ1-1, with 7 bases matching TRBD1. This CDR3 is built from 15 residues. CDR1 and CDR2 from the germline V gene are MGHRA and YSYEKL. Germline trimming cut 3 bases from V and 7 bases from J; bases unmatched to any gene: 11. The CDR3 bases are TGCGCCAGCAGCCAGCGCACAGGGGCGGGTGGTGAAGCTTTCTTT. Its protein product is CASSQRTGAGGEAFF.

As for this clone: Other DNA sequences of this sample code for an identical CDR3. This sequence joins TRBV28 and TRBJ1-1, with D unclear. Germline CDR1 MDHEN, CDR2 SYDVKM. CDR3 length equals 10 residues. Deletions cut 8 bases from V and 1 base from J, with 2 bases between. The CDR3: CASSNTEAFF. DNA for the CDR3: TGTGCCAGCTCGAACACTGAAGCTTTCTTT.

The chain joins TRBV4-1 to TRBJ2-7; D may correspond to TRBD1 or TRBD2 (5 bases each). Looked up from germline, CDR1 is MGHRA and CDR2 is YSYEKL. The CDR3 runs 16 residues. V dropped 1 base and J dropped 3 bases, with 16 bases sitting between them. In nucleotides, the CDR3 is TGCGCCAGCAGCCAAGTATATGAGGGACCGGGCTACGAGCAGTACTTC. Protein sequence: CASSQVYEGPGYEQYF.

With respect to this clone: The sample carries other DNA sequences with the same CDR3. The chain couples TRBV28 to TRBJ2-7; tentatively, D is TRBD2 (6 bases). Trimming cost V 4 bases and J 1 base, with 8 bases left between them. The CDR3 spans 13 residues. Germline lookup yields CDR1 MDHEN and CDR2 SYDVKM. The CDR3 reads CASSSAGSYEQYF. The CDR3 DNA is TGTGCCAGCAGTTCGGCGGGATCCTACGAGCAGTACTTC.

This clone was detected once. The chain has TRBV11-3 and TRBJ2-1, with 7 bases that match TRBD2. In germline, CDR1 is SGHNT, CDR2 YENEEA. With 4 bases clipped from V and 8 bases from J, the junction kept 8 bases outside the gene matches. This CDR3 region has 14 residues. The CDR3 protein is CASSSGLTNDEQFF. As DNA, the CDR3 is TGTGCCAGCAGCTCGGGACTAACCAACGATGAGCAGTTCTTC.

The chain carries TRBV5-5 and TRBJ2-7; 9 nucleotides line up with TRBD1. Unmatched junction bases numbered 15, after V lost 2 bases and J lost 6 bases. The CDR3 covers 17 residues. The germline V gene has CDR1 SGHKS and CDR2 YYEKEE (reference sequence). CDR3 region: CASSFPRDRASGGEQYF. The DNA for the CDR3 is TGTGCCAGCAGCTTTCCCCGGGACAGGGCTTCGGGCGGCGAGCAGTACTTC.

CDR3 in DNA: TGTGCCAGCAGCGACCCACTAGCGGGAGGAATTGGGGAGCTGTTTTTT. This sequence encodes CASSDPLAGGIGELFF. The J gene is TRBJ2-2, the V gene TRBV7-9; 12 nucleotides agree with TRBD2. The V gene's germline CDR1 is SEHNR and CDR2 FQNEAQ (reference sequence). The V gene end was trimmed by 5 bases and the J gene end by 8 bases; junction bases not matched to a gene: 9. This CDR3 is built from 16 residues.

J is TRBJ2-3 and V is TRBV7-9, with 9 bases that match TRBD1. Trimming removed 5 bases from V and 4 bases from J; junction bases left unmatched: 7. CDR1 is SEHNR and CDR2 is FQNEAQ in the germline V gene (reference sequence). The CDR3 runs 15 residues. The CDR3 reads CASSTTGGLADTQYF. CDR3 sequence (DNA): TGTGCCAGCAGCACGACAGGGGGTTTGGCAGATACGCAGTATTTT.

The chain uses TRBV19 and TRBJ2-5, with 8 bases identical to TRBD2. V lost 4 bases and J lost 4; bases outside the gene matches: 14. Germline assignment: CDR1 LNHDA and CDR2 SQIVND (reference sequence). This CDR3 region has 17 residues. DNA of the CDR3: TGTGCCAGTAGTACTCCAATTCGAGCGGGAGAGCGAGAGACCCAGTACTTC. Translation gives CASSTPIRAGERETQYF.

V and J are TRBV11-2 and TRBJ2-3; D gene unclear. V lost 6 bases and J lost 5, with 3 bases in between. CDR3 length equals 10 residues. CDR1 and CDR2 from the germline V gene are SGHAT and FQNNGV. For the CDR3, the DNA is TGTGCCAGCAGTCTAGATACGCAGTATTTT. Translating it yields CASSLDTQYF.

The chain employs TRBV27 and TRBJ2-7, with 11 bases matching TRBD2. There are 16 residues in the CDR3. J gave up 2 bases and V 2 bases, and 5 bases lay outside the gene matches. The germline gives CDR1 MNHEY, CDR2 SMNVEV (reference sequence). CDR3 loop: CASSLILAGGPYEQYF. CDR3 nucleotide sequence: TGTGCCAGCAGTTTAATCTTAGCGGGAGGGCCCTACGAGCAGTACTTC.

The J gene is TRBJ1-2, the V gene TRBV5-8, with 7 nucleotides matching TRBD1. The V segment lost 3 bases and the J segment 4 bases; nucleotides outside the gene matches: 6. The germline V gene encodes CDR1 SGHTS and CDR2 YDEGEE. This CDR3 comprises 14 residues. The CDR3 DNA follows: TGTGCCAGCAGCTGGGGGACAGCACTCTATGGCTACACCTTC. Protein: CASSWGTALYGYTF.

The chain employs TRBV10-2 and TRBJ2-7; D is uncertain. The germline V gene has CDR1 WSHSY and CDR2 SAAADI. This CDR3 is 13 amino acids long. V shed 4 bases and J shed 1 base, with 8 bases lying between them. The CDR3 is CASSAVRSYEQYF. The CDR3 DNA reads TGCGCCAGCAGTGCAGTCAGATCCTACGAGCAGTACTTC.

The rearrangement joins TRBV11-2 to TRBJ1-2; TRBD1 might be the D (5 bases). The V end lost 0 bases, the J end lost 6 bases, and 11 bases lay between the germline ends. CDR1 is SGHAT, CDR2 FQNNGV, per germline. The length of the CDR3 is 14 residues. CDR3 nucleotide sequence: TGTGCCAGCAGCTTAGATTTCTGGGGCAATGGCTACACCTTC. This translates into CASSLDFWGNGYTF.

Here the CDR3 reads CASKETGHLYEQYF. CDR3 DNA sequence: TGTGCCAGCAAAGAGACGGGACATCTCTACGAGCAGTACTTC. V is TRBV28 and J is TRBJ2-7, with D maybe TRBD1 (6 bases). V lost 7 bases and J lost 3, with 16 bases in between. CDR1 and CDR2 from the germline V gene are MDHEN and SYDVKM. This CDR3 has 14 amino acids.

The chain links TRBV2 to TRBJ2-7; no reliable D call. Germline V gene data show CDR1 as SNHLY and CDR2 as FYNNEI. V dropped 2 bases and J dropped 3 bases, with 8 bases sitting between them. This CDR3 has 13 amino acids. The CDR3 coding sequence is TGTGCCAGCAGTGAATACCCTAGCTACGAGCAGTACTTC. It yields the protein CASSEYPSYEQYF.

The chain uses TRBV4-1 and TRBJ2-1; D is unclear. Germline lookup yields CDR1 MGHRA and CDR2 YSYEKL. V was clipped by 3 bases and J by 2 bases, with 14 bases between them. This CDR3 comprises 16 residues. The CDR3 DNA reads TGCGCCAGCAGCCAGGAGAGAGGAAGGGCCTACAATGAGCAGTTCTTC. Amino acid sequence: CASSQERGRAYNEQFF.

This clone has just a few counts. J is TRBJ1-5 and V is TRBV30, with D unclear. Germline V lookup: CDR1 GTSNPN, CDR2 SVGIG (reference sequence). V was pared by 5 bases and J by 6 bases, with 14 bases between. The CDR3 contains 13 residues. The CDR3 nucleotides read TGTGCCTGGCAACACTCCTTCTTTCAGCCCCAGCATTTT. Translating gives CAWQHSFFQPQHF.

This rearrangement joins TRBV6-1 to TRBJ2-7, with TRBD2 matching 8 bases. The J segment lost 2 bases and the V segment lost 2 bases, leaving 8 bases of the junction unmatched. The CDR3 sequence is 16 residues long. CDR1 MNHNS and CDR2 SASEGT come from the germline V gene. The CDR3 protein is CASSEFTREVAYEQYF. Here the CDR3 DNA reads TGTGCCAGCAGTGAATTTACGCGGGAGGTAGCCTACGAGCAGTACTTC.

This clone has a single count. The rearrangement uses TRBV4-2 and TRBJ2-7; D is ambiguous. The CDR3 totals 16 residues. Trimming shortened V by 0 bases and J by 0 bases, and 12 bases separated the two germline ends. Germline CDR1 and CDR2: LGHNA and YNFKEQ. As DNA, the CDR3 is TGTGCCAGCAGCCAAGAAGAGGTCACCCCCTCCTACGAGCAGTACTTC. Its protein is CASSQEEVTPSYEQYF.